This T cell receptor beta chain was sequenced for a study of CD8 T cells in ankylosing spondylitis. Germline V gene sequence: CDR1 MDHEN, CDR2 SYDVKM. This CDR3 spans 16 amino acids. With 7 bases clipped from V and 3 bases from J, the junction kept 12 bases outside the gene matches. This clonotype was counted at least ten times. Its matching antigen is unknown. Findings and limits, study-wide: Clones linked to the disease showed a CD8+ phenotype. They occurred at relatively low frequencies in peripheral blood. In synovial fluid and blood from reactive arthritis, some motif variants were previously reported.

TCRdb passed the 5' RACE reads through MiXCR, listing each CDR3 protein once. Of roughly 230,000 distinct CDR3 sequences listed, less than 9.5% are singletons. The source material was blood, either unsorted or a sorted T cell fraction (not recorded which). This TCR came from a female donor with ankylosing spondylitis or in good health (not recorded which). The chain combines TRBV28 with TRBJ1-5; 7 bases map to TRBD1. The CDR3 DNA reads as TGTGCCAGCATGTCTCCCGGGACAGCGGACAATCAGCCCCAGCATTTT. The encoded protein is CASMSPGTADNQPQHF.